This T cell receptor beta chain was retrieved from a study of blood T cell repertoires in COVID-19 (dated by TCRdb to between 2020 and 2021). About the study as a whole: Samples from collaborators originated in the United States, Italy and Spain and spanned both the acute and convalescent phases of COVID-19. The prospective study material was composed of cDNA or gDNA derived from T cells, B-cell-depleted T cells, or PBMCs. Deeply sampled blood TCRbeta repertoires from subjects exposed to, actively infected with, or recovered from COVID-19 were included in the dataset. A freely available public database, intended as a resource for researchers studying the immune response to SARS-CoV-2, is where the repertoires were released. Samples came from the ongoing ImmuneRACE study (first 160 participants) plus 1,254 subjects from 6 global collaborators. A de-identified subject ID, COVID-19 status, age in years and sex were almost always included in the sample metadata. Where available, HLA class I and class II types were taken from metadata supplied by the sample provider and were not determined by assay-based typing. Beyond this particular receptor, the publication reports: Clinical and demographic metadata were provided uncurated, with the amount varying by source and participant.

Enrolling through a virtual design, the prospective study's participants ranged in age from about 18 to 100 years and lived across approximately 25 United States geographic areas. In the prospective study, cohorts were assigned on the basis of participant-reported clinical history obtained from a screening survey and a study questionnaire. For ImmuneRACE Cohort 3, a participant was defined as recovered based on two consecutive negative NP/OP PCR tests, clearance by a healthcare professional, or resolution of symptoms. Mobile phlebotomists in the prospective study collected whole blood, serum and a nasopharyngeal or oropharyngeal swab from every participant. Participants in the prospective study had the option to provide additional blood draws and questionnaires over a roughly 2-month period. Prospective study blood samples were shipped either frozen or at room temperature before DNA extraction.

The cysteine opens and the phenylalanine closes a CDR3 of 14 amino acids. Only CDR3 DNA is held: 42 bases, read in frame from base 1. Per the germline V gene (reference sequence), SSHAT is the CDR1 and FNYEAQ is the CDR2. The immunoSEQ Assay, a bias-controlled multiplex PCR, was used to amplify TCRbeta CDR3 regions from genomic DNA. Regarding the original processing steps: The number of nucleated cells in each sample was estimated by amplification of reference gene primers within the assay. To quantify the absolute abundance of each unique TCRbeta CDR3 rearrangement, sequence reads were collapsed and filtered. For each sample, productive Simpson clonality was calculated by taking the square root of Simpson's diversity index across productive rearrangements. Sourced from immuneACCESS, this table was stored by TCRdb with only in-frame sequences that have V and J called. A share of the clones is absent; for the studies checked, an unresolved V gene accounts for under half, and the remainder has no known explanation. That table is the source of V, J and clone size, and D and trimming were worked out from the DNA. The sample includes more than 300,000 clones, with under 95% observed a single time. The ten largest account for less than 20% of the sample.

Points on this clone: Its recognized antigen is unknown. The junction does not match germline at one end; this may be a read error.

The chain was built from TRBV7-7 and TRBJ2-3; no D gene is confidently identified. The sequencing input was PBMCs or T cells enriched from blood (not recorded which). This receptor was obtained from a woman aged 25 to 39 who had recovered from COVID-19. CDR3 protein: CASSLGQTTDTQYF. DNA sequence: TGTGCTAGCAGCTTAGGCCAGACTACAGATACGCAGTATTTT.